This entry lists 2 T cell receptor beta chains sequenced from one sample in a study of T cell changes during pregnancy in multiple sclerosis. Profiling relied on immunoSEQ multiplex PCR, and the TCRdb table lists in-frame clones only, not all of them. The table includes about 92,000 clones, around 94% detected once. The specimen was peripheral blood, collected in the first trimester of pregnancy. These receptors were collected from a female donor with multiple sclerosis, enrolled in a pregnancy study.

The gene calls are TRBV6-5 and TRBJ1-2; 9 positions agree with TRBD1. Germline loops: CDR1 MNHEY, CDR2 SVGAGI. The V and J ends lost 6 bases and 5 bases, in that order; junction bases with no gene match: 10. CDR3 length: 15 residues. CDR3 DNA: TGTGCCAGCAGCCCCCCGACAGGGGGAATGTATGGCTACACCTTC. It encodes CASSPPTGGMYGYTF.

V gene TRBV27 combines with J gene TRBJ2-1; 11 bases match TRBD2. The trim removed 4 bases at V and 8 bases at J, leaving 7 bases unmatched. Germline V CDR1 and CDR2: MNHEY, SMNVEV (reference sequence). The CDR3 totals 15 residues. The CDR3 is CASSSTSGRGDEQFF. The CDR3 DNA reads TGTGCCAGCAGTTCCACTAGCGGGAGAGGAGATGAGCAGTTCTTC.